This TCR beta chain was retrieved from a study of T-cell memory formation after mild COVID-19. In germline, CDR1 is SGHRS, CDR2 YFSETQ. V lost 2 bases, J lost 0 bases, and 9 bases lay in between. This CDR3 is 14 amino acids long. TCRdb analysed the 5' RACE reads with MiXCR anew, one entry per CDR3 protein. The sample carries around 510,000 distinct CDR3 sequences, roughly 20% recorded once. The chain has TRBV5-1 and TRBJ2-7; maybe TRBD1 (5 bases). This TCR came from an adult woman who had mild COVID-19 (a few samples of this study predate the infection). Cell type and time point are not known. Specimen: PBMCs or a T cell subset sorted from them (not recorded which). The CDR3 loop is CASSLGEDSYEQYF. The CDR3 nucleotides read TGCGCCAGCAGCTTAGGGGAAGACTCCTACGAGCAGTACTTC.